What follows are 31 T cell receptor beta chains derived from one specimen sequenced in a study of blood T cell repertoires in COVID-19. Produced via immunoSEQ multiplex PCR; TCRdb's table is partial and in-frame only. Here the sample spans 200,000 to 300,000 clones, around nine tenths being singletons. Sequencing was done on a sample of peripheral blood. These receptors all come from a man between 25 and 39 years old with active or convalescent COVID-19.

The chain is built from TRBV30 and TRBJ1-4, with D perhaps TRBD1 (6 bases). V was shortened by 4 bases and J by 5 bases, with 17 bases between the two germline ends. The CDR3 totals 15 residues. Germline V CDR1 and CDR2: GTSNPN, SVGIG (reference sequence). CDR3 region: CAWNPQQGRNEKLFF. CDR3 DNA: TGTGCCTGGAATCCTCAACAGGGAAGGAATGAAAAACTGTTTTTT.

As regards this clone: This CDR3 is also generated by other DNA sequences in the sample. The V call is TRBV27, the J call TRBJ2-7; the D is unclear. V dropped 2 bases and J dropped 3 bases, with 11 bases sitting between them. The CDR3 loop spans 14 amino acids. CDR1 and CDR2 from the germline V gene are MNHEY and SMNVEV (reference sequence). This chain's CDR3 is CASSLTSEGYEQYF. CDR3 DNA: TGTGCCAGCAGTTTAACCAGCGAAGGCTACGAGCAGTACTTC.

The chain uses TRBV30 and TRBJ2-4, with TRBD1 identical over 8 bases. From germline, CDR1 is GTSNPN and CDR2 SVGIG (reference sequence). V lost 6 bases to trimming and J lost 4 bases; unmatched junction nucleotides: 8. This CDR3 is 14 amino acids long. The DNA for the CDR3 is TGTGCCTGTAACCCGACAGGGGCTAAAAACATTCAGTACTTC. Protein: CACNPTGAKNIQYF.

The chain uses TRBV11-2 and TRBJ2-5; 11 bases agree with TRBD2. This CDR3 contains 16 residues. The trim removed 4 bases at V and 3 bases at J, leaving 7 bases unmatched. CDR1 and CDR2 from the germline V gene are SGHAT and FQNNGV. The CDR3 nucleotides read TGTGCCAGCAGCTACATCCTAGCGGGGGGCGAAGAGACCCAGTACTTC. Residues: CASSYILAGGEETQYF. Combining the CDR3 with reference TRBV11-2 and TRBJ2-5 gives the whole variable domain EAGVAQSPRYKIIEKRQSVAFWCNPISGHATLYWYQQILGQGPKLLIQFQNNGVVDDSQLPKDRFSAERLKGVDSTLKIQPAKLEDSAVYLCASSYILAGGEETQYFGPGTRLLVL.

The CDR3: CASSLHSGGETQYF. The CDR3, as DNA: TGTGCCAGCAGCCTCCATAGCGGGGGAGAGACCCAGTACTTC. The chain is built from TRBV9 and TRBJ2-5; TRBD2 matches at 9 bases. The germline V gene encodes CDR1 SGDLS and CDR2 YYNGEE. J gave up 4 bases and V 4 bases, and 5 bases lay outside the gene matches. The CDR3 has 14 residues.

The rearrangement links TRBV6-6 to TRBJ1-2; 7 positions agree with TRBD1. The junction had 14 bases not matched to a gene; V was cut back by 5 bases and J by 8 bases. Germline V lookup: CDR1 MNHNY, CDR2 SVGAGI (reference sequence). CDR3 length: 15 amino acids. CDR3 DNA sequence: TGTGCCAGCAGTACCCCGGGACAGATCGCTCGGGGCTACACCTTC. Amino acid sequence: CASSTPGQIARGYTF.

The V gene is TRBV4-2, the J gene TRBJ2-5; possible D gene TRBD2, 7 bases. The V end was cut by 4 bases, the J end by 2 bases, with 17 bases between. Germline CDR1 reads LGHNA; CDR2 reads YNFKEQ. This CDR3 region has 16 residues. The DNA of the CDR3 is TGTGCCAGCAGCCCAAGGGGGGGCGGTGGGCAAGAGACCCAGTACTTC. Translated: CASSPRGGGGQETQYF.

The rearrangement joins TRBV3-1 (or the pseudogene TRBV3-2) to TRBJ1-2, with D hard to call. Germline values: CDR1 LGHDT, CDR2 YNNKEL (reference sequence). The CDR3 length is 17 residues. Trimming stripped 1 base from V and 4 bases from J, with 19 bases between. The CDR3: CASSQVMTGSSGYGYTF. CDR3 DNA sequence: TGTGCCAGCAGCCAAGTTATGACGGGAAGCAGCGGCTATGGCTACACCTTC.

This clone has a single count. The V gene is TRBV2, the J gene TRBJ1-2, with D possibly being TRBD1 (5 bases). Deletions cut 7 bases from V and 4 bases from J, with 19 bases between. The CDR3 has 15 residues. Germline values: CDR1 SNHLY, CDR2 FYNNEI. Written as DNA, the CDR3 is TGTGCCAGCAACACACTTGGGGGGGATGGCTATGGCTACACCTTC. It yields the protein CASNTLGGDGYGYTF.

J is TRBJ1-6 and V is TRBV6-6; D may be TRBD1 (6 bases). V was trimmed by 8 bases and J by 8 bases, leaving 22 bases between them. This CDR3 spans 16 amino acids. Germline V CDR1 and CDR2: MNHNY, SVGAGI (reference sequence). The CDR3 bases are TGTGCCAGCTATGGTAGGGGGGGACTTGTGGATTCACCCCTCCACTTT. Translating gives CASYGRGGLVDSPLHF.

The J gene is TRBJ1-4, the V gene TRBV5-1; D gene ambiguous. Germline CDR1 is SGHRS and CDR2 is YFSETQ. Trimming took 3 bases from V and 3 from J, leaving 6 bases between them. The CDR3 loop spans 13 amino acids. The DNA for the CDR3 is TGCGCCAGCAGCTCAAGCCCTAATGAAAAACTGTTTTTT. Its translation is CASSSSPNEKLFF. The whole variable domain, remainder taken from reference TRBV5-1 and TRBJ1-4, is KAGVTQTPRYLIKTRGQQVTLSCSPISGHRSVSWYQQTPGQGLQFLFEYFSETQRNKGNFPGRFSGRQFSNSRSEMNVSTLELGDSALYLCASSSSPNEKLFFGSGTQLSVL.

The chain is built from TRBV10-3 and TRBJ1-2; D unresolved. Trimming shortened V by 6 bases and J by 4 bases, and 9 bases separated the two germline ends. The CDR3 contains 12 residues. The germline gives CDR1 ENHRY, CDR2 SYGVKD. The CDR3 is CAIRGSFYGYTF. The CDR3 DNA reads as TGTGCCATCAGGGGCAGCTTCTATGGCTACACCTTC.

The V and J genes are TRBV7-7 and TRBJ2-2, with unresolved D. The CDR3 length is 14 residues. Germline CDR1 SSHAT, CDR2 FNYEAQ (reference sequence). Trimming shortened V by 5 bases and J by 1 base, and 8 bases separated the two germline ends. Here the CDR3 reads CASSEAVNTGELFF. The CDR3 DNA sequence: TGTGCCAGCAGCGAGGCGGTGAACACCGGGGAGCTGTTTTTT.

This clone was recorded once. The rearrangement uses TRBV2 and TRBJ1-3; no definite D call. Germline values: CDR1 SNHLY, CDR2 FYNNEI. Trimming took 3 bases from V and 2 from J, leaving 8 bases between them. This CDR3 contains 14 residues. Written as DNA, the CDR3 is TGTGCCAGCAGTGAGGGAGCTGCTGGAAACACCATATATTTT. This codes for CASSEGAAGNTIYF. The full variable domain, its missing parts supplied by reference TRBV2 and TRBJ1-3, is EPEVTQTPSHQVTQMGQEVILRCVPISNHLYFYWYRQILGQKVEFLVSFYNNEISEKSEIFDDQFSVERPDGSNFTLKIRSTKLEDSAMYFCASSEGAAGNTIYFGEGSWLTVV.

The rearrangement uses TRBV5-4 and TRBJ2-2, with D perhaps TRBD1 (6 bases). Germline loops: CDR1 SGHNT, CDR2 YYREEE (reference sequence). CDR3 length: 14 residues. V dropped 1 base and J dropped 8 bases, with 12 bases sitting between them. CDR3 sequence: CASSLSQGSGELFF. The CDR3 coding sequence is TGTGCCAGCAGCTTGAGCCAGGGGTCGGGGGAGCTGTTTTTT. Supplemented by reference TRBV5-4 and TRBJ2-2, the full variable domain reads ETGVTQSPTHLIKTRGQQVTLRCSSQSGHNTVSWYQQALGQGPQFIFQYYREEENGRGNFPPRFSGLQFPNYSSELNVNALELDDSALYLCASSLSQGSGELFFGEGSRLTVL.

CDR3 nucleotide sequence: TGTGCCAGTAGTAAGATATTTCATGGAGTGGACTACGAGCAGTACTTC. Residues: CASSKIFHGVDYEQYF. The rearrangement links TRBV19 to TRBJ2-7; D is ambiguous. From germline, CDR1 is LNHDA and CDR2 SQIVND (reference sequence). Trimming cost V 4 bases and J 3 bases, with 19 bases left between them. This CDR3 is 16 amino acids long.

This chain joins TRBV2 and TRBJ2-7; 9 bases match TRBD2. V shed 7 bases, J shed 8 bases, and the junction held 9 bases outside the gene matches. This CDR3 is 13 amino acids long. Per germline, CDR1 SNHLY and CDR2 FYNNEI. The CDR3 is CASTNSGTSKQYF. CDR3 coding DNA: TGTGCCAGCACTAATTCCGGGACTAGCAAGCAGTACTTC.

V gene TRBV6-2 or TRBV6-3 combines with J gene TRBJ1-1, with D maybe TRBD1 (6 bases). Germline CDR1 is MNHEY and CDR2 is SVGEGT. V was cut by 5 bases and J by 7 bases, with 23 bases left in between. The CDR3 spans 16 residues. This CDR3 reads CASSSPPGTKYGEAFF. The CDR3 DNA is TGTGCCAGCAGTAGTCCGCCCGGGACAAAATACGGTGAAGCTTTCTTT.

This sequence joins TRBV5-5 and TRBJ2-7; tentative D call: TRBD1 (6 bases). CDR3 length: 17 residues. V dropped 1 base and J dropped 0 bases, with 17 bases sitting between them. CDR1 and CDR2 from the germline V gene are SGHKS and YYEKEE (reference sequence). The chain's CDR3 is CASSLNFLGGSSYEQYF. Here the CDR3 DNA reads TGTGCCAGCAGCTTGAACTTTTTAGGGGGAAGCTCCTACGAGCAGTACTTC.

The rearrangement uses TRBV27 and TRBJ1-1, with 12 positions matching TRBD1. The CDR3 is 18 residues long. In germline, CDR1 is MNHEY, CDR2 SMNVEV (reference sequence). V was clipped by 0 bases and J by 0 bases; unmatched bases: 5. The CDR3 is CASSLSPGTGGLNTEAFF. The CDR3 DNA follows: TGTGCCAGCAGTTTATCTCCCGGGACAGGGGGCTTGAACACTGAAGCTTTCTTT.

This clone was recorded a few times. The chain employs TRBV5-1 and TRBJ2-1; tentatively, D is TRBD1 (5 bases). The ends were cut back, 0 bases at V and 0 bases at J, with 7 bases in the middle. This CDR3 has 15 residues. In germline, CDR1 is SGHRS, CDR2 YFSETQ. The CDR3 loop reads CASSLAQGSYNEQFF. The CDR3 DNA reads TGCGCCAGCAGCTTGGCTCAGGGCTCCTACAATGAGCAGTTCTTC.

J is TRBJ2-5 and V is TRBV6-5; D uncertain. The germline gives CDR1 MNHEY, CDR2 SVGAGI. The CDR3 runs to 14 residues. The V and J ends lost 2 bases and 7 bases respectively, with 14 bases between them. The CDR3 sequence is CASSYAEPDTTQYF. The CDR3, as DNA: TGTGCCAGCAGTTACGCCGAACCAGACACGACCCAGTACTTC.

This clone was detected many times. The J gene is TRBJ1-1, the V gene TRBV7-9; TRBD1 might be the D (6 bases). The CDR3 consists of 13 residues. V shed 2 bases and J shed 10 bases, with 14 bases lying between them. The germline CDR1 and CDR2 sequences are SEHNR and FQNEAQ (reference sequence). The CDR3 loop is CASSLTQGGAAFF. CDR3 coding DNA: TGTGCCAGCAGCTTAACACAGGGTGGCGCAGCTTTCTTT.

The V call is TRBV9, the J call TRBJ2-3; D is unclear. The CDR3 has 19 residues. Trimming removed 3 bases from V and 1 base from J, with 24 bases in between. Germline V CDR1 and CDR2: SGDLS, YYNGEE. CDR3 sequence: CASSELSVPNTIRTDTQYF. The CDR3 bases are TGTGCCAGCAGCGAGCTGAGTGTCCCGAACACTATCCGCACAGATACGCAGTATTTT.

The rearrangement joins TRBV4-1 to TRBJ1-6; possible D gene TRBD1, 6 bases. The V and J ends lost 3 bases and 0 bases respectively, with 12 bases between them. The germline gives CDR1 MGHRA, CDR2 YSYEKL. The CDR3 is made up of 17 amino acids. The CDR3 region has the DNA TGCGCCAGCAGCCAGGATGACAGGAGCTCCTATAATTCACCCCTCCACTTT. As protein: CASSQDDRSSYNSPLHF.

The V call is TRBV30, the J call TRBJ2-7; 7 bases are a match to TRBD2. Looked up from germline, CDR1 is GTSNPN and CDR2 is SVGIG (reference sequence). With V trimmed by 5 bases and J by 0 bases, 7 bases remained unmatched. The CDR3 is 14 amino acids. CDR3 DNA: TGTGCCTGGGGGCCCGGGGGGAGCTCCTACGAGCAGTACTTC. It translates to CAWGPGGSSYEQYF.

The J gene is TRBJ1-2, the V gene TRBV20-1, with 8 bases fitting TRBD1. CDR3 length: 14 amino acids. The V segment lost 3 bases and the J segment 2 bases; nucleotides outside the gene matches: 5. From germline, CDR1 is DFQATT and CDR2 SNEGSKA (reference sequence). The CDR3 is CSASPQGANYGYTF. CDR3 DNA sequence: TGCAGTGCTAGTCCCCAGGGGGCCAACTATGGCTACACCTTC.

The rearrangement uses TRBV5-1 and TRBJ1-4; no definite D call. Trimming stripped 0 bases from V and 8 bases from J, with 20 bases between. The germline V gene has CDR1 SGHRS and CDR2 YFSETQ. This CDR3 comprises 17 residues. The CDR3 sequence: CASSLASRWRVGEKLFF. Written as DNA, the CDR3 is TGCGCCAGCAGCTTGGCCTCCCGGTGGAGGGTTGGAGAAAAACTGTTTTTT.

J is TRBJ1-4 and V is TRBV11-3, with D tentatively TRBD1 (5 bases). V shed 5 bases and J shed 5 bases, with 12 bases lying between them. Germline V lookup: CDR1 SGHNT, CDR2 YENEEA. The CDR3 runs 14 residues. DNA for the CDR3: TGTGCCAGCAGCAGCAGGGTGGGGAATGAAAAACTGTTTTTT. Translating it yields CASSSRVGNEKLFF.

V gene TRBV7-2 combines with J gene TRBJ2-5, with D possibly TRBD1 on 6 matching bases. V gave up 3 bases and J gave up 7 bases, with 21 bases separating them. The CDR3 contains 16 residues. In germline, CDR1 is SGHTA, CDR2 FQGNSA. CDR3 sequence: CASSLSLFSGAGTQYF. The CDR3 DNA sequence: TGTGCCAGCAGCTTGTCGTTGTTTTCAGGGGCCGGGACCCAGTACTTC.

V and J are TRBV19 and TRBJ2-2; 14 bases line up with TRBD2. Germline CDR1 LNHDA, CDR2 SQIVND (reference sequence). The junction had 5 bases not matched to a gene; V was cut back by 5 bases and J by 0 bases. The CDR3 spans 18 residues. The CDR3 is CASSEGLAGGTNTGELFF. Here the CDR3 DNA reads TGTGCCAGTAGTGAAGGACTAGCGGGGGGTACGAACACCGGGGAGCTGTTTTTT. Looking up the rest from reference TRBV19 and TRBJ2-2 gives the full variable domain: DGGITQSPKYLFRKEGQNVTLSCEQNLNHDAMYWYRQDPGQGLRLIYYSQIVNDFQKGDIAEGYSVSREKKESFPLTVTSAQKNPTAFYLCASSEGLAGGTNTGELFFGEGSRLTVL.